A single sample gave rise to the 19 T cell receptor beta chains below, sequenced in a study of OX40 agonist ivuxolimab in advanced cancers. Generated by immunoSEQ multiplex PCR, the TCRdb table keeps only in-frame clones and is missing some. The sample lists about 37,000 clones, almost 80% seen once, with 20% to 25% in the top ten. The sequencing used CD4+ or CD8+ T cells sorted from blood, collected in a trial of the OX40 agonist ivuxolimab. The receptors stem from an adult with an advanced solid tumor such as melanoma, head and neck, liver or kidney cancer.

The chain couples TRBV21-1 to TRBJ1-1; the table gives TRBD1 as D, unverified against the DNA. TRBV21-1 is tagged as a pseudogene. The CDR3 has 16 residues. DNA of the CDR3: TGTGCCAGCACCCTCGGGACACTTGAGCTGAACACTGAAGCTTTCTTT. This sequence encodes CASTLGTLELNTEAFF.

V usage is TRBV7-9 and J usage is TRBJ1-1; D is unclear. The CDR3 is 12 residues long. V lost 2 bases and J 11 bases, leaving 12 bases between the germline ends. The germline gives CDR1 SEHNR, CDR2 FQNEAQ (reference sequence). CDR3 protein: CASSLREARAFF. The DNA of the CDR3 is TGTGCCAGCAGCTTAAGGGAGGCGCGGGCTTTCTTT.

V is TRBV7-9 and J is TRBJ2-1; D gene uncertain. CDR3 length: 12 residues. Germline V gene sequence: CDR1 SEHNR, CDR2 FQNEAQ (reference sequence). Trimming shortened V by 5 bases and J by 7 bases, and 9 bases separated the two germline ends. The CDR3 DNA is TGTGCCAGCAGCCCCCCTCAGAATGAGCAGTTCTTC. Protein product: CASSPPQNEQFF.

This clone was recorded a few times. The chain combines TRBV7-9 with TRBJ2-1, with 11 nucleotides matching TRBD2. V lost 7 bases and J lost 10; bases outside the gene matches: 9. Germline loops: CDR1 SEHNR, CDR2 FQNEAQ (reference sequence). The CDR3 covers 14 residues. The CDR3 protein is CASMLGTSGLEQFF. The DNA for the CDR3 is TGTGCCAGCATGCTGGGGACTAGCGGATTAGAGCAGTTCTTC. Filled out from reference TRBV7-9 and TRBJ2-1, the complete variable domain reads DTGVSQNPRHKITKRGQNVTFRCDPISEHNRLYWYRQTLGQGPEFLTYFQNEAQLEKSRLLSDRFSAERPKGSFSTLEIQRTEQGDSAMYLCASMLGTSGLEQFFGPGTRLTVL.

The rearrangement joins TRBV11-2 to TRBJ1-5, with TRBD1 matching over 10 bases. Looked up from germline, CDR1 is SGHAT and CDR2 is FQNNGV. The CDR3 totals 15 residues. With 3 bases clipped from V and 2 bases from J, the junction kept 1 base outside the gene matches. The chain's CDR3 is CASSFGTGGNQPQHF. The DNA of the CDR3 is TGTGCCAGCAGCTTTGGGACAGGGGGCAATCAGCCCCAGCATTTT.

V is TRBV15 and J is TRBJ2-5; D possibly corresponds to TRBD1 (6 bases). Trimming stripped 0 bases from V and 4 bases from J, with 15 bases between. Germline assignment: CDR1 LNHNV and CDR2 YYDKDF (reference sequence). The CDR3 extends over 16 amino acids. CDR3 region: CATSRDLAVQGETQYF. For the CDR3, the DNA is TGTGCCACCAGCAGAGATCTGGCGGTACAGGGAGAGACCCAGTACTTC.

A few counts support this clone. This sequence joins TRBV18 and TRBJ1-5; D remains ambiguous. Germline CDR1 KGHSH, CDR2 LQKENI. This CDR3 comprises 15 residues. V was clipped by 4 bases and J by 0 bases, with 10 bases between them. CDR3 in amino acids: CASSLSDLSNQPQHF. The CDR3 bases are TGTGCCAGCTCACTATCGGACCTTAGCAATCAGCCCCAGCATTTT.

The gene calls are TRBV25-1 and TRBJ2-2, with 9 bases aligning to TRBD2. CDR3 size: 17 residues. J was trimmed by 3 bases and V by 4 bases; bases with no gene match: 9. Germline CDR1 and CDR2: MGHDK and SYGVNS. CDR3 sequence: CASSGSSGAIHTGELFF. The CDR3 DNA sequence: TGTGCCAGCAGTGGCTCTAGCGGGGCCATCCACACCGGGGAGCTGTTTTTT.

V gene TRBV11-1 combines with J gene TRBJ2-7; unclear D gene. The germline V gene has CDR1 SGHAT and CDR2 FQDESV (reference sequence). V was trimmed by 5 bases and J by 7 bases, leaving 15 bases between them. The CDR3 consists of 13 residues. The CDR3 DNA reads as TGTGCCAGCAGCCTCCTAGGGCGAGTGGAGCAGTACTTC. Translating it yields CASSLLGRVEQYF.

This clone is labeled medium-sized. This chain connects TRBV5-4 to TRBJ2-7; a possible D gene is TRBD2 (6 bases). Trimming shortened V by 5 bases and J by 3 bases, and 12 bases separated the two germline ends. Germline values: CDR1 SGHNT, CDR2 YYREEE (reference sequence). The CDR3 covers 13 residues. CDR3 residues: CASSPGLLYEQYF. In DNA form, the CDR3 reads TGTGCCAGCAGTCCGGGACTCCTCTACGAGCAGTACTTC.

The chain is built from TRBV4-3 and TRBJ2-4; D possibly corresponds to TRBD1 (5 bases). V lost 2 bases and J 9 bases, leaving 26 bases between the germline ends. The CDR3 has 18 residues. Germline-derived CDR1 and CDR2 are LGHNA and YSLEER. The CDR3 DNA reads TGCGCCAGCAGCCAAAAAGCCCTCGTTACGGAGCTAAGGGGCATTCAGTACTTC. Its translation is CASSQKALVTELRGIQYF.

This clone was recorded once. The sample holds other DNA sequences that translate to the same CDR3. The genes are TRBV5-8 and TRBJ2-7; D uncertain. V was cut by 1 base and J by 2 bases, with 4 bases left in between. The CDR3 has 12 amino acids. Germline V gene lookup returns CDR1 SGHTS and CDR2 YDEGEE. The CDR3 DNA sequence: TGTGCCAGCAGCTTGCTGGCCTACGAGCAGTACTTC. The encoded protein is CASSLLAYEQYF. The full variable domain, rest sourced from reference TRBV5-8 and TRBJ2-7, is EAGVTQSPTHLIKTRGQQATLRCSPISGHTSVYWYQQALGLGLQFLLWYDEGEERNRGNFPPRFSGRQFPNYSSELNVNALELEDSALYLCASSLLAYEQYFGPGTRLTVT.

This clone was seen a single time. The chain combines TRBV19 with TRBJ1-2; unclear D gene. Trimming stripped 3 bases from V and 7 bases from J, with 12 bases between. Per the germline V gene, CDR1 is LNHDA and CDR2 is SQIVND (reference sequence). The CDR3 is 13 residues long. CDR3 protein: CASSITQGSGYTF. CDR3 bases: TGTGCCAGTAGTATTACGCAAGGGAGTGGCTACACCTTC.

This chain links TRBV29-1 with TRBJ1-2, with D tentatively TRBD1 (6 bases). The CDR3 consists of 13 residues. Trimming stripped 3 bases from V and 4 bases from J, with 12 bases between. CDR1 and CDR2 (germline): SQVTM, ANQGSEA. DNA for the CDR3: TGCAGCGTTGACCCCGCGGACAGCTATGGCTACACCTTC. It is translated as CSVDPADSYGYTF.

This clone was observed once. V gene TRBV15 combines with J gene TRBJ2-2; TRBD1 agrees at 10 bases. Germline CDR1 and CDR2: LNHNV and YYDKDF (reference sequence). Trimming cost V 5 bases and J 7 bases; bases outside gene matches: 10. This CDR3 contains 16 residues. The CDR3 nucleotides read TGTGCCACCAGCCCAAGCCGGACAGGGGGGGGCGGGGAGCTGTTTTTT. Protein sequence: CATSPSRTGGGGELFF. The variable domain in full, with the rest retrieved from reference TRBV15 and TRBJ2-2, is DAMVIQNPRYQVTQFGKPVTLSCSQTLNHNVMYWYQQKSSQAPKLLFHYYDKDFNNEADTPDNFQSRRPNTSFCFLDIRSPGLGDTAMYLCATSPSRTGGGGELFFGEGSRLTVL.

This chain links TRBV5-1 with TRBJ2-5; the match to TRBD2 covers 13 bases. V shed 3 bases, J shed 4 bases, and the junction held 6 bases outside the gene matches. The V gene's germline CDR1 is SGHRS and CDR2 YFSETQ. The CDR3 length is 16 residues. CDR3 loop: CASSSTTSGGAETQYF. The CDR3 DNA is TGCGCCAGCAGCTCAACTACTAGCGGGGGGGCAGAGACCCAGTACTTC.

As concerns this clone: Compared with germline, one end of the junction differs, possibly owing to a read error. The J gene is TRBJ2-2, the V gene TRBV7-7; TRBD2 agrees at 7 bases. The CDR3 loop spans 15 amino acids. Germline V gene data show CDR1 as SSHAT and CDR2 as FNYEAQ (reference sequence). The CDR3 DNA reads TGTGCTAGCAGCTTGATAGCGGGGAACACCGGGGAGCTGTTTTTT. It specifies CASSLIAGNTGELFF.

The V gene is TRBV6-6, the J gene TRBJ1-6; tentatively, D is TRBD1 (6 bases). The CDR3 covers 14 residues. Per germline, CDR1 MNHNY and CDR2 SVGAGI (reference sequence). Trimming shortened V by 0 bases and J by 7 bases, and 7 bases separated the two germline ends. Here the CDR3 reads CASSYSRGNSPLHF. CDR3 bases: TGTGCCAGCAGTTACTCTAGGGGGAATTCACCCCTCCACTTT.

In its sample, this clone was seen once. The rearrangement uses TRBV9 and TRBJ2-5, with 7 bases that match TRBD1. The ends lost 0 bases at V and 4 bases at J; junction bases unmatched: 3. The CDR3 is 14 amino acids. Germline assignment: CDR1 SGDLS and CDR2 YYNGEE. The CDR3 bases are TGTGCCAGCAGCGTAGCAGGGGGATCAGAGACCCAGTACTTC. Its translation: CASSVAGGSETQYF.